The 2 T cell receptor beta chains in this list originate from one sample, sequenced in a study of beta chain features in type 1 diabetes. Sequenced material consisted of expressed TCRB transcripts (all of the isolated RNA was reverse transcribed). The assay was immunoSEQ multiplex PCR, and TCRdb's table has in-frame clones only and misses some. The table shows hundreds of thousands of clones, with 7.5% to 9% occurring only once. The sample taken for sequencing was central memory CD4+ T cells from blood. These receptors were taken from a woman aged 18-35 years in good health.

The chain has TRBV4-3 and TRBJ2-1, with unresolved D. Trimming took 1 base from V and 0 from J, leaving 10 bases between them. Germline V lookup: CDR1 LGHNA, CDR2 YSLEER. There are 16 residues in the CDR3. The CDR3 spells CASSQGSPSSYNEQFF. The CDR3 coding sequence is TGCGCCAGCAGCCAAGGATCCCCCAGCTCCTACAATGAGCAGTTCTTC.

The gene calls are TRBV11-2 and TRBJ2-4, with a weak D call TRBD1 (5 bases). The V end lost 4 bases, the J end lost 3 bases, and 13 bases lay between the germline ends. The germline gives CDR1 SGHAT, CDR2 FQNNGV. The CDR3 runs 15 residues. The DNA of the CDR3 is TGTGCCAGCAGCTCCACCTCCGACAGCAAAAACATTCAGTACTTC. Residues: CASSSTSDSKNIQYF.